This T cell receptor (beta chain) appears in the sequencing data of a study of T cell responses to AZD1222 COVID-19 vaccine (dated by TCRdb to the early 2020s). At the level of the whole study: AZD1222 recipients given second doses at about 4 weeks or at about 12 weeks were pooled, since spike-specific TCR depth and breadth were not found to differ between the two schedules. TCR sequencing was performed for some 250 trial participants, of whom some 200 were given two doses of AZD1222 and about 25 were given two doses of MenACWY control vaccine. Trial participants were enrolled by age into 18-55, 56-69 and 70-plus year subgroups, with around 150, 28 and 57 TCR-sequenced participants respectively. Results the study describes overall, beyond this receptor: Conclusions about previously exposed vaccinees are limited, since just a handful of AZD1222 recipients were seropositive for SARS-CoV-2 at baseline. Participants were mostly white British and included more females than males, and it was suggested by the authors that clonal diversity may have been underestimated. Because no day 14 peak-response samples were available, the repertoires could be characterized only after the peak T cell response. The 56-69-year group was small, and its depth increase did not reach significance, likely because of low power. CD4 TCRs associated with the vaccine covered the entire spike protein, and the dominant responses were in regions 160-218 and 743-854. A significant rise in spike-specific TCR breadth and depth was observed after two AZD1222 doses relative to day 0 and relative to MenACWY recipients. Reportedly, close to half of the unique spike-specific TCRs recognized epitopes lying outside the regions that are mutated in the B.1.351 and B.1.1.7 variants.

The time point label corresponds to: baseline before first vaccination. Vaccinee samples were obtained from the UK trials COV001 and COV002, which included a single-blind randomized controlled phase 2/3 trial of AZD1222 (ChAdOx1 nCoV-19) in healthy adults. For TCRbeta chain sequencing, PBMC samples were collected from trial participants at day 0 and at day 28 after the second dose. At the junction V is shortened by 4 bases and J by 0 bases, with 25 bases in between. As encoded in the germline V gene, CDR1 is SGDLS while CDR2 is YYNGEE. From cysteine to phenylalanine, the CDR3 is 19 amino acids long. Only the CDR3 portion is preserved as DNA: 57 bases, with reading frame beginning at the first base. With regard to this clone: The antigen this receptor binds is unknown. Base-call qualities are not available, and no considerably larger clone is one nucleotide away.

The CDR3 regions of human TCRbeta chains were analyzed by immunosequencing. The paper's data handling went like this. Repertoire TCRs were checked for matches against a reference library of SARS-CoV-2-specific TCRs that had been generated using the MIRA antigen-specificity platform. Breadth meant the fraction of unique TCRs that were SARS-CoV-2-associated, whereas depth meant the fraction of total T cells that were SARS-CoV-2-associated. Using the MIRA data, each spike-specific TCR was mapped to the spike region that the TCR reacts to and placed in a CD4 or CD8 class. Log10-transformed breadth and depth values were compared by one-way ANOVA with Sidak's multiple comparisons tests. What TCRdb holds here is the immuneACCESS table cut down to in-frame rearrangements. Part of the clones is not present; checked against another copy, under half of the missing clones reflect an unresolved V gene, and the others are unexplained. Clone size and V and J calls were adopted from that table, with D and trimming inferred from the DNA. The sample profile shows over 100,000 clones; around 90% of them were found once. In total, the top ten clones hold about 5% of the sample.

The sample was peripheral blood, taken on day 0 of AZD1222 vaccination. The rearranged segments are TRBV9 and TRBJ1-2, with the identity of the D gene unclear. The TCR originated in an adult in good health. The CDR3 region: CASSLERRVDTLANYGYTF. The DNA is TGTGCCAGCAGCCTCGAGAGACGGGTCGACACCCTAGCTAACTATGGCTACACCTTC. With the portions outside the CDR3 filled from the reference TRBV9 and TRBJ1-2 genes, the complete variable region becomes DSGVTQTPKHLITATGQRVTLRCSPRSGDLSVYWYQQSLDQGLQFLIQYYNGEERAKGNILERFSAQQFPDLHSELNLSSLELGDSALYFCASSLERRVDTLANYGYTFGSGTRLTVV.